This TCR beta chain stems from a study of cytomegalovirus exposure and HLA in healthy donors. About the research overall: In terms of ancestry, the Caucasian-associated cluster contained 75% to 85% of the approximately 400 genotyped donors. General study findings and limits: A later analysis associated 16,951 TCR beta sequences with HLA alleles at a 0.05 false discovery rate. In vitro experiments confirmed that three CMV-associated chains were specific for CMV antigens. What TCR beta sequences reportedly achieved was accurate prediction of HLA-A and HLA-B alleles in most subjects.

Trimming cost V 8 bases and J 4 bases; bases outside gene matches: 10. This CDR3 has 14 residues. Germline V CDR1 and CDR2: MNHEY, SVGAGI. To note about this clone: Antigen unknown.

13 Jbeta primers and 60 Vbeta primers were used for the PCR. Assay: immunoSEQ multiplex PCR; the TCRdb copy retains only in-frame clones and omits some. The sample yields 180,000 or so clones, 76% seen once. Sequencing was carried out using PBMCs. The V gene is TRBV6-5, the J gene TRBJ2-7; 8 positions agree with TRBD1. This sequence was found in a woman aged 25 to 39 in good health and CMV-seropositive. The CDR3 region has the DNA TGTGCCAGCGGGACAAACGGACAGGGATACGAGCAGTACTTC. Protein: CASGTNGQGYEQYF.